The 9 T cell receptor delta chains listed next were all sequenced from one sample in a study of delta chain sequences of gamma delta T cells. TCRdb re-called clones from the PCR reads via CATT. The sample lists 3,000 to 4,000 delta-chain clones, less than 75% occurring once. The specimen sequenced was a tumor sample. All receptors derive from a human donor with breast cancer.

TRDV2 is the V gene, and the J gene was not called. Germline CDR1 is GEAIGNYY and CDR2 is EKD. The CDR3 consists of 18 residues. The CDR3: CACDTFLDRSEYTDQLFF. CDR3 nucleotides: TGTGCCTGTGACACTTTTCTTGATCGATCGGAGTACACCGATCAGCTGTTCTTT.

The V call is TRDV1, the J call TRDJ1; TRDD2 aligns across 7 bases. This CDR3 has 24 residues. Per the germline V gene, CDR1 is TSWWSYY and CDR2 is QGS. J was trimmed by 0 bases and V by 0 bases; bases with no gene match: 28. CDR3 loop: CALGELSAFLGIRHPSWYTDKLIF. DNA of the CDR3: TGTGCTCTTGGGGAACTCTCTGCCTTCCTGGGTATACGGCACCCTTCCTGGTACACCGATAAACTCATCTTT.

The V call is TRDV2, the J call TRDJ1; D is uncertain. The CDR3 contains 16 residues. The ends were cut back, 6 bases at V and 0 bases at J, with 19 bases in the middle. Germline V gene lookup returns CDR1 GEAIGNYY and CDR2 EKD. CDR3 DNA: TGTGCCTGTTATACCGGTGTAGACCCTCACACCGATAAACTCATCTTT. This translates into CACYTGVDPHTDKLIF.

By sample share, this clone is large (0.1 to 1%). Additional DNA sequences in this sample encode the identical CDR3. The chain employs TRDV2 and TRDJ1, with D maybe TRDD3 (5 bases). Germline V gene sequence: CDR1 GEAIGNYY, CDR2 EKD. The CDR3 is 15 amino acids. Trimming cost V 0 bases and J 4 bases, with 14 bases left between them. The CDR3 sequence is CACDTVSGARDKLIF. In DNA, the CDR3 is TGTGCCTGTGACACCGTTTCGGGGGCCCGCGATAAACTCATCTTT.

The genes are TRDV2 and TRDJ1; 7 nucleotides match TRDD3. The germline gives CDR1 GEAIGNYY, CDR2 EKD. The CDR3 consists of 16 residues. CDR3 protein: CSFDVLGESYTDHLIF. The CDR3 DNA is TGTTCTTTTGACGTATTGGGGGAATCGTACACTGATCACCTCATCTTT.

In this sample, this clone is medium-sized. Only one base separates this from a far larger clonotype, so it likely reflects a read error. Other DNA sequences in this sample translate to the same CDR3. The chain links TRDV2 to TRDJ1; weak D call: TRDD3 (6 bases). Germline CDR1 and CDR2: GEAIGNYY and EKD. V was clipped by 1 base and J by 0 bases, with 26 bases between them. The length of the CDR3 is 20 residues. In DNA form, the CDR3 reads TGTGCCTGTGACACAGTGTCAAGGGAGGGGGACCGACCTTACACCGATAAACTCATCTTT. It translates to CACDTVSREGDRPYTDKLIF.

Comments on this clone: The protein recorded in TCRdb matches a much larger clone and deviates from this DNA's translation at residue 12, suggesting a read error; the protein here is obtained by translating the DNA. This rearrangement joins TRDV2 to TRDJ1; D is perhaps TRDD3 (5 bases). The CDR3 extends over 15 amino acids. Germline lookup yields CDR1 GEAIGNYY and CDR2 EKD. The CDR3 protein is CACDTVGKTTDNLIF. The CDR3 DNA reads TGTGCCTGTGACACCGTGGGGAAAACCACCGATAATCTCATCTTT.

The chain links TRDV2 to TRDJ1, with D hard to call. The length of the CDR3 is 20 residues. The germline CDR1 and CDR2 sequences are GEAIGNYY and EKD. The CDR3 DNA sequence: TGTGCAGGAGACACGGTGTCAAGGGAGGCGGACCGTACATACACCGATAAACTCATCTTT. This gives the protein CAGDTVSREADRTYTDKLIF.

This clone was seen only a few times. The protein given by TCRdb reflects a much larger clone and differs at residue 4 from this DNA's translation, likely from a read error; the protein shown is the DNA's translation. This sample also contains other DNA sequences that code for the same CDR3. The chain recombines TRDV2 with TRDJ1; TRDD3 agrees at 8 bases. The CDR3 contains 14 residues. Trimming cost V 4 bases and J 1 base; bases outside gene matches: 4. CDR1 and CDR2 from the germline V gene are GEAIGNYY and EKD. The chain's CDR3 is CACERLGGTDKLIF. In DNA, the CDR3 is TGTGCCTGTGAACGACTGGGGGGCACCGATAAACTCATCTTT.